This T cell receptor beta chain was obtained from a study of cytomegalovirus exposure and HLA in healthy donors. Study background: Clustering assigned around 77% of the roughly 430 genotyped donors to the Caucasian-associated ancestry cluster.

The PCR contained 60 Vbeta and 13 Jbeta primers. TCRdb keeps only in-frame clones here, not all; method: immunoSEQ multiplex PCR. Altogether approximately 75,000 clones are present, about 72% being singletons, with the ten largest covering 20% to 25%. V was shortened by 4 bases and J by 1 base, with 13 bases between the two germline ends. The CDR3 covers 14 residues. Germline V lookup: CDR1 GTSNPN, CDR2 SVGIG (reference sequence). Study-level points and caveats: A missense variant in DCLRE1C was later tied to TCR beta V- and J-gene trimming. Immune exposure was documented only through CMV serostatus. There were under 200 TCR beta chains listed as cytomegalovirus-associated.

As regards this clone: Its antigen is unknown.

This TCR was recovered from a man aged 40-49 years in good health and CMV-seropositive. The rearrangement uses TRBV30 and TRBJ1-1; possibly TRBD1 for D (5 bases). Source material: PBMCs. CDR3 region: CAWMAGVQNTEAFF. The CDR3 region has the DNA TGTGCCTGGATGGCGGGGGTACAGAACACTGAAGCTTTCTTT. The whole variable domain, remainder taken from reference TRBV30 and TRBJ1-1, is SQTIHQWPATLVQPVGSPLSLECTVEGTSNPNLYWYRQAAGRGLQLLFYSVGIGQISSEVPQNLSASRPQDRQFILSSKKLLLSDSGFYLCAWMAGVQNTEAFFGQGTRLTVV.